This T cell receptor beta chain is from a study of T cells after yellow fever vaccination. Overall study results and limits: A limited proportion of clonotypes was detected within both the CD4 and CD8 compartments. The booster response re-showed most primary clones: roughly 97% CD4, more than 70% CD8. Secondary responses were weaker yet peaked faster, day 5 versus 15.

CDR1 and CDR2 from the germline V gene are SGHRS and YFSETQ. The V and J ends lost 3 bases and 1 base respectively, with 14 bases between them. The CDR3 extends over 16 amino acids. This clonotype has at least ten counts. As yet, its antigen is unknown. They built TCR cDNA with 5'RACE template switching, a step that put in a universal primer site and UMIs. MiXCR, run by TCRdb on the 5' RACE reads, gives a single entry per CDR3 protein. Of some 350,000 distinct CDR3 sequences listed, over 3.5% are singletons. The TCR originated in a man aged 18 to 29 who received the YFV17D yellow fever vaccine. The V and J genes are TRBV5-1 and TRBJ2-1, with D perhaps TRBD2 (6 bases). The sequences come from PBMCs, collected 5 days after the yellow fever booster vaccination. CDR3 loop: CASSSGSGTSYNEQFF. The CDR3 region has the DNA TGCGCCAGCAGCTCGGGATCAGGGACTTCCTACAATGAGCAGTTCTTC.